This TCR beta chain emerged from a study of blood T cell repertoires in COVID-19. Study-level information: Acute and convalescent COVID-19 samples came from the United States, Italy and Spain. PBMCs, B-cell-depleted T cells, or T cells provided the cDNA or gDNA that made up the material.

Authors' analysis steps: Reference gene primer amplification gave estimated nucleated cell counts. Measured with immunoSEQ multiplex PCR; TCRdb has only the in-frame clones, and not every one. That table furnishes V, J and clone size, whereas the DNA furnished D and trimming. The data show about 150,000 clones, roughly 90% seen once. The V end lost 5 bases, the J end lost 4 bases, and 11 bases lay between the germline ends. Germline V lookup: CDR1 KGHDR, CDR2 SFDVKD. CDR3 size: 15 residues. The V call is TRBV24-1, the J call TRBJ2-6, with a tentative D call TRBD1 (6 bases). Sequenced input: peripheral blood. The sequence was collected from a human donor in a cohort sampled during active COVID-19. The CDR3 DNA reads as TGTGCCACCAGTGGATCTGGGACAGGGGCCAACGTCCTGACTTTC. Translation gives CATSGSGTGANVLTF.